Listed below are T cell receptor beta chains from one sample, sequenced in a study of tumor-infiltrating lymphocytes in primary liver carcinoma. Using its own MiXCR run on the multiplex PCR reads, TCRdb lists one record per CDR3 protein. The sample records roughly 100,000 distinct CDR3 sequences, approximately 80% being singletons. The sequencing sample was made of liver tumor tissue from sampling region 3. The receptors were gathered from a man aged 35 to 55 with primary liver carcinoma and hepatitis B virus infection. The CDR3 runs from the conserved cysteine through the conserved F or W. Fields, in order: clone size, J gene, D gene, V gene, CDR3 protein, CDR3 DNA. A D gene is named only where the DNA matches it firmly. Clone sizes are given selectively: once, few, many, or a class where the clone is expanded.

>-|TRBJ1-5|-|TRBV6-1
CTSSEPRVAKPQHF
TGTACCAGCAGTGAACCCAGGGTCGCGAAGCCCCAGCATTTT
>-|TRBJ2-6|-|TRBV4-2
CASSHHGSGANVLTF
TGTGCCAGCAGCCATCACGGGTCCGGGGCCAACGTCCTGACTTTC
>few|TRBJ2-4|TRBD2|TRBV11-1
CASSFPGASGTKNIQYF
TGTGCTAGCAGCTTTCCCGGGGCCAGCGGGACCAAAAACATTCAATACTTC
>-|TRBJ2-5|-|TRBV29-1
CSVTGKGIETQYF
TGCAGCGTTACCGGCAAGGGAATAGAGACCCAGTATTTC
>-|TRBJ2-7|-|TRBV4-2
CASSQPRGGYEQYF
TGTGCCAGCAGCCAGCCCCGGGGAGGCTACGAGCAGTACTTC
>once|TRBJ2-7|-|TRBV28
CDSSLQGPVGQYF
TGTGACAGCAGTTTACAGGGACCCGTGGGGCAGTACTTC
>-|TRBJ2-2|-|TRBV6-5
CASSYSGIYTWELFF
TGTGCCAGTAGTTACTCAGGGATTTACACCTGGGAGCTGTTTTTT
>-|TRBJ2-1|TRBD2|TRBV5-4
CVSSLVWGGYNEQFF
TGTGTGAGCAGTCTCGTCTGGGGGGGTTACAATGAGCAGTTCTTC
>-|TRBJ2-7|-|TRBV11-1
CASSLRLRASLREQYF
TGTGCCAGCAGCCTGCGCCTCAGGGCGTCCCTGAGGGAGCAGTACTTC
>-|TRBJ2-7|-|TRBV19
CATSETPRTEEQYF
TGTGCCACCTCTGAGACTCCCCGGACCGAGGAGCAGTACTTC
>many|TRBJ2-5|-|TRBV18
CASSPMRMGETQYF
TGTGCCAGCTCACCAATGAGGATGGGAGAGACCCAGTACTTC
>-|TRBJ2-1|-|TRBV5-4
CASNLRHSNEQFF
TGTGCCAGCAATTTAAGACATTCCAATGAGCAGTTCTTC
>many|TRBJ2-3|-|TRBV20-1
CSAPHGGLDTQYF
TGCAGTGCTCCCCACGGGGGGCTGGATACGCAGTATTTT
>-|TRBJ2-1|TRBD1|TRBV12-3/TRBV12-4
CANSGTGVVHVQFF
TGTGCCAACTCCGGGACAGGAGTGGTTCATGTGCAGTTCTTC
>many|TRBJ1-5|-|TRBV14
CASSQIGTLNQPQHF
TGTGCCAGCAGCCAAATTGGGACCCTCAATCAGCCCCAGCATTTT
>few|TRBJ1-1|-|TRBV6-1
CASRMTGTPEAFF
TGTGCCAGCAGGATGACGGGGACCCCTGAAGCTTTCTTT
>once|TRBJ2-3|-|TRBV10-3
CVISDSENQPQYF
TGTGTCATCAGTGATTCAGAGAATCAGCCCCAGTATTTT
>once|TRBJ1-5|-|TRBV4-1
CVNSPIEGSNQPQHF
TGTGTCAACAGTCCCATAGAGGGGAGCAATCAGCCCCAGCATTTT
>-|TRBJ1-1|-|TRBV11-3
CASILERDTETFF
TGTGCCAGCATCTTAGAAAGGGACACTGAAACTTTCTTT
>-|TRBJ2-7|-|TRBV11-2
CASSPGGYERCF
TGTGCCAGCAGTCCCGGGGGCTACGAGCGGTGTTTC
>-|TRBJ2-7|-|TRBV29-1
CSVSSNSYEQYF
TGCAGCGTTAGCTCGAACTCCTACGAGCAATACTTC
>few|TRBJ2-6|TRBD1|TRBV29-1
CSVGQGHSGVNVLTF
TGTAGCGTGGGACAGGGCCACTCTGGGGTCAACGTCCTGACTTTC
>-|TRBJ2-3|-|TRBV5-4
CASCLSRDTQYF
TGTGCCAGCTGCTTGAGCAGAGATACGCAGTATTTT
>-|TRBJ1-1|-|TRBV29-1
CSVDQANIEAFF
TGCAGCGTTGACCAAGCGAACATTGAAGCATTCTTT
>-|TRBJ1-1|TRBD1|TRBV28
CASTTGQTNTEAFF
TGTGCCAGTACCACGGGACAGACGAACACTGAAGCTTTCTTT
>-|TRBJ2-7|-|TRBV11-2
CASSLRQGRSYEQYF
TGTGCCAGCAGTTTAAGACAAGGACGGTCCTACGAGCAGTACTTC
>-|TRBJ2-3|-|TRBV12-3/TRBV12-4
CATSPFGDMQYF
TGTGCCACCAGTCCCTTCGGTGATATGCAGTATTTT
>-|TRBJ2-2|-|TRBV4-1
CASSHSVTGELFF
TGCGCCAGCAGCCACTCCGTAACCGGGGAGCTGTTTTTT
>-|TRBJ2-3|-|TRBV6-1
CTSKPSTDTQYF
TGTACCAGTAAGCCCAGCACAGATACACAGTATTTT
>-|TRBJ2-6|-|TRBV12-3/TRBV12-4
CASSRTRLVPCRTSGANVVTF
TGTGCCAGCAGTCGGACCCGACTAGTCCCCTGTCGGACCTCTGGGGCCAACGTCGTGACTTTC
>-|TRBJ1-1|-|TRBV11-2
CACSLGLNVEAFF
TGTGCCTGCAGCTTAGGCCTGAACGTCGAAGCTTTCTTT
>-|TRBJ2-7|TRBD1|TRBV6-1
CASTPLTGAPTEQYF
TGTGCCAGCACTCCGCTGACAGGGGCCCCGACCGAGCAGTATTTC
>-|TRBJ2-7|-|TRBV4-2
CASSHGNSSEQYF
TGTGCCAGCAGCCACGGAAATAGCTCCGAGCAGTACTTC
>few|TRBJ2-3|TRBD2|TRBV4-2
CASSRRTGGTDTQCF
TGTGCCAGCAGTCGAAGGACGGGGGGAACAGATACGCAGTGTTTT
>-|TRBJ2-5|TRBD1|TRBV7-9
CASSCGQGETQYF
TGTGCCAGCAGTTGTGGACAGGGAGAGACCCAGTACTTC
>-|TRBJ1-1|TRBD1|TRBV6-6
CANNTGGTTEAFF
TGTGCCAACAACACAGGGGGGACTACAGAAGCTTTCTTT
>-|TRBJ1-1|-|TRBV29-1
CSVAPVWGMNTEVFF
TGCAGCGTCGCCCCTGTGTGGGGGATGAACACTGAAGTTTTCTTT
>-|TRBJ2-5|-|TRBV12-3/TRBV12-4
CASSRNGTKTQYF
TGTGCCAGCAGCCGAAACGGGACAAAAACCCAGTACTTC
>-|TRBJ1-5|-|TRBV11-2
CVSGQEPREPQHF
TGTGTCAGTGGACAAGAGCCCCGGGAACCCCAGCATTTT
>-|TRBJ1-2|-|TRBV6-5
CAGRPGTAELGYTF
TGTGCCGGCAGACCCGGAACGGCTGAGTTGGGCTACACCTTC
>-|TRBJ1-5|-|TRBV4-1
CASSPIEGSNQAQHF
TGCGCCAGCAGTCCCATAGAAGGGAGCAATCAGGCCCAGCACTTT
>-|TRBJ2-5|TRBD2|TRBV7-2
CASSLKGEGTQYF
TGTGCCAGCAGTCTAAAAGGGGAGGGGACCCAGTACTTC
>-|TRBJ2-6|-|TRBV4-1
CASSQAGANVLTF
TGCGCTAGCAGCCAAGCTGGGGCCAACGTCCTTACTTTC
>-|TRBJ2-1|TRBD1|TRBV4-2
CASSQRGHDNEQFF
TGTGCCAGCAGCCAGAGGGGGCATGACAATGAGCAGTTCTTC
>-|TRBJ1-5|-|TRBV6-1
CASGLVGETYTQHF
TGTGCCAGCGGACTAGTGGGAGAAACATATACGCAGCATTTT
>medium-sized|TRBJ1-5|TRBD1|TRBV11-2
CASGQGPREPQHF
TGTGCCAGTGGACAGGGGCCCCGGGAACCCCAGCATTTT
>-|TRBJ2-2|TRBD1|TRBV6-6
CAGSLPGQEGTGELFF
TGTGCCGGCAGTTTGCCGGGACAGGAGGGAACCGGGGAGCTGTTTTTT
>-|TRBJ2-1|-|TRBV4-2
CASSQGGSGDSYNVQFF
TGTGCTAGCAGCCAAGGCGGTAGCGGAGACTCCTACAATGTGCAGTTCTTC
>-|TRBJ2-7|TRBD2|TRBV6-2/TRBV6-3
CARSSGRDYEHYF
TGTGCCAGAAGCTCAGGGAGGGACTACGAGCACTACTTC
>-|TRBJ2-6|-|TRBV11-1
CASNLGRAGANVLTF
TGTGCCAGCAATTTGGGCCGAGCTGGGGCCAACGTCCTGACATTC
>-|TRBJ2-1|-|TRBV7-9
CASSLQGDNEQFF
TGTGCCAGCAGCTTACAGGGTGACAATGAGCAGTTCTTC
>many|TRBJ2-1|TRBD2|TRBV30
CAWSPLAGGPNEQFF
TGTGCCTGGAGTCCACTAGCGGGAGGGCCCAATGAGCAGTTCTTC
>-|TRBJ1-1|TRBD1|TRBV4-1
CASSSRLHCGTANTEAFF
TGCGCCAGCAGCTCTCGACTACATTGCGGGACAGCAAACACTGAAGCTTTCTTT
>-|TRBJ2-1|-|TRBV4-3
CASREETRGRYNEQFF
TGCGCTAGCAGAGAAGAAACCAGGGGGAGGTACAATGAGCAGTTCTTC
>once|TRBJ1-3|TRBD1|TRBV4-3
CASNQAATGGGNTIYF
TGCGCCAGCAATCAAGCCGCGACAGGGGGTGGAAACACCATATATTTT
>-|TRBJ1-2|-|TRBV6-6
CASSLGTRTIDYTF
TGTGCCAGCAGTCTAGGGACGCGGACGATCGACTACACCTTC
>-|TRBJ2-2|TRBD2|TRBV12-3/TRBV12-4
CTSSLRGSGRNTGELFF
TGTACCAGTAGTCTCCGGGGTAGCGGGAGGAACACCGGGGAGCTGTTTTTT
>once|TRBJ2-7|TRBD2|TRBV6-2/TRBV6-3
CVRSYDGRTSGIYDQYF
TGTGTCAGGAGTTACGATGGGAGGACTAGCGGGATCTACGACCAGTACTTC
>-|TRBJ2-1|-|TRBV5-4
CASSSCNEQFF
TGTGCCAGTAGCTCCTGCAATGAGCAGTTCTTC